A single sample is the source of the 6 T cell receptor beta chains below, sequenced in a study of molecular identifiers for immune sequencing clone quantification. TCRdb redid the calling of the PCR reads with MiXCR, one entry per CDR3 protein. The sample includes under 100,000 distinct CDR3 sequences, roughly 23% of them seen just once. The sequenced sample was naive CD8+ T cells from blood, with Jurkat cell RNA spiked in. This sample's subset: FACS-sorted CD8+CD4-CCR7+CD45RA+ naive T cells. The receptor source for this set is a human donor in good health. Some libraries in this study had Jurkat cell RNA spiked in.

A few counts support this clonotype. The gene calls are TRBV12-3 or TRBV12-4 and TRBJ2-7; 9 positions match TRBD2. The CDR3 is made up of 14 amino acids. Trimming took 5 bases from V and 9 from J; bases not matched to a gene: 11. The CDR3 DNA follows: TGTGCCAGCAGTGCTAGCGGGAAAAGATTTGGGCAGTACTTC. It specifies CASSASGKRFGQYF.

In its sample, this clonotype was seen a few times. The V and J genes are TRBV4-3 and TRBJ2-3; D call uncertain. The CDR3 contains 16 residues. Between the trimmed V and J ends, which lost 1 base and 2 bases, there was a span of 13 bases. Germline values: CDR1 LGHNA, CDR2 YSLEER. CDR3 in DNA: TGCGCCAGCAGCCAAGCATCTAGGGTATTCACAGATACGCAGTATTTT. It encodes CASSQASRVFTDTQYF.

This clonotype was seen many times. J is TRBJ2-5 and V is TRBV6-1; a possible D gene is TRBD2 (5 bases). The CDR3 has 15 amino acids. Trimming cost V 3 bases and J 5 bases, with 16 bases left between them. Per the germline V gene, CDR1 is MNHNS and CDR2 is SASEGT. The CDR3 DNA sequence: TGTGCCAGCAGTGAGGGGATGGAGGTGGGGGAGACCCAGTACTTC. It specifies CASSEGMEVGETQYF.

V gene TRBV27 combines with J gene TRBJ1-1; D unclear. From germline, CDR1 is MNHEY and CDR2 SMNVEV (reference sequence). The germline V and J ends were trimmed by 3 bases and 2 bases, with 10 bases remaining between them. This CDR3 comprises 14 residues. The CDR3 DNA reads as TGTGCCAGCAGTTTTGTGACGGGTAACACTGAAGCTTTCTTT. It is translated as CASSFVTGNTEAFF.

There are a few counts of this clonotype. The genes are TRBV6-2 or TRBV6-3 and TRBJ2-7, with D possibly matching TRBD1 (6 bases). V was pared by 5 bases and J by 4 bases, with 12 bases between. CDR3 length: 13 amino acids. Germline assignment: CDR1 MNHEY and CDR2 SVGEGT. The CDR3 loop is CASSPVTGYEQYF. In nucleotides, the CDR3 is TGTGCCAGCAGTCCCGTTACAGGGTACGAGCAGTACTTC.

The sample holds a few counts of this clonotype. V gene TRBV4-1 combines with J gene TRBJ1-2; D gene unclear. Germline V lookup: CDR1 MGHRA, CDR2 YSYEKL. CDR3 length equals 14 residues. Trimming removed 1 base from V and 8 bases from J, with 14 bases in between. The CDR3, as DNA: TGCGCCAGCAGCCAAGTGGGAGGAGGAAGCGGCTACACCTTC. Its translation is CASSQVGGGSGYTF.